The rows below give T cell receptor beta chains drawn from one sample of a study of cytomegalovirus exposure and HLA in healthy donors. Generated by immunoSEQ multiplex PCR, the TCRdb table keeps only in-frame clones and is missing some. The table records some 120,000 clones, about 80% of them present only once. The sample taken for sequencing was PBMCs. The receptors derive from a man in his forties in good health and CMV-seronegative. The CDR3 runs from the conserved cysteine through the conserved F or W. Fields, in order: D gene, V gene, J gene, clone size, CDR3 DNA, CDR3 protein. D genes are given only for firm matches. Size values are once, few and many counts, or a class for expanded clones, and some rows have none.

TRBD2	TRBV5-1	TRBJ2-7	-	TGCGCCAGCAGCTCCGGGACTAGCGTCCTCCGTGGCGAGCAGTACTTC	CASSSGTSVLRGEQYF
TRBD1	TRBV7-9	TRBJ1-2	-	TGTGCCAGCAGCCCTGGGACAGGGAGGAGTTATGGCTACACCTTC	CASSPGTGRSYGYTF
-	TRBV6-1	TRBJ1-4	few	TGTGCCAGCTTCCTGGGGGCAGGCAACAATGAAAAACTGTTTTTT	CASFLGAGNNEKLFF
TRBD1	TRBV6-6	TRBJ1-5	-	TGTGCCAGCAGCCTTACAGGGGTTGATCAGCCCCAGCATTTT	CASSLTGVDQPQHF
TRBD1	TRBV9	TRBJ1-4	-	TGTGCCAGCGGACTTACAGGGGGCATAAATGAAAAACTGTTTTTT	CASGLTGGINEKLFF
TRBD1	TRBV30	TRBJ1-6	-	TGTGCCTGGAGTATGTGGACAGGAAATAATTCACCCCTCCACTTT	CAWSMWTGNNSPLHF
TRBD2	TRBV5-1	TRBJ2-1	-	TGCGCCAGCAGCTTGGTAGCGGGGGTGAGCAATGAGCAGTTCTTC	CASSLVAGVSNEQFF
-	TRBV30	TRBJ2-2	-	TGTGCCTGGAGTCCACGGGGCGGGGAGCTGTTTTTT	CAWSPRGGELFF
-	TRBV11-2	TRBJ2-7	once	TGTGCCAGCACCCTACAGGGCGACGAGCAGTACTTC	CASTLQGDEQYF
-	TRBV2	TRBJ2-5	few	TGTGCCAGCAGTGGAAGGGGATTGGGGACCCAGTACTTC	CASSGRGLGTQYF
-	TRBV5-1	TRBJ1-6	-	TGCGCCAGCAGCTTGGGGGGCGCGGATAATTCACCCCTCCACTTT	CASSLGGADNSPLHF
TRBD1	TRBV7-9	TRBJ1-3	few	TGTGCCAGCAGCTGGGGGACAGGAGCTTTCGACACCATATATTTT	CASSWGTGAFDTIYF
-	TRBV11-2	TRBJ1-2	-	TGTGCCAGCAGCTTAGATACGGGGTACTATGGCTACACCTTC	CASSLDTGYYGYTF
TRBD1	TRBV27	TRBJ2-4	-	TGTGCCAGCAGGGCCCGGGACAGGGGGTGGGGGGCCAAAAACATTCAGTACTTC	CASRARDRGWGAKNIQYF
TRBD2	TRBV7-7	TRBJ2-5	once	TGTGCCAGCAGCTTAGACGGGGGGGAGACCCAGTACTTC	CASSLDGGETQYF
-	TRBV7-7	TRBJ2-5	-	TGTGCCAGCAGCCCGCTGACGGAGGTGACCCAGTACTTC	CASSPLTEVTQYF
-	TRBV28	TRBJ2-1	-	TGTGCCACCCTGCTAATCGGGTACAATGAGCAGTTCTTC	CATLLIGYNEQFF
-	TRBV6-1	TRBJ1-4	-	TGTGCCAGCATATCGAGGGTGTCTAATGAAAAACTGTTTTTT	CASISRVSNEKLFF
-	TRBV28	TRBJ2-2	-	TGTGCCAGCAACTCCCCAGGGCGAATTAGCACCGGGGAGCTGTTTTTT	CASNSPGRISTGELFF
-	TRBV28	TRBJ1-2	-	TGTGCCAGCAGTTGGGGAGACTATGGCTACACCTTC	CASSWGDYGYTF
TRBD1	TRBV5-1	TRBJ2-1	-	TGCGCCAGCAGCCGTTCCATGGCAGGGGGCGAGAGCAATGAGCAGTTCTTC	CASSRSMAGGESNEQFF
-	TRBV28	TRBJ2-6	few	TGTGCCAGCAGTTTATCTGACATCTTCCTGGCCAGTGTCCTGACTTTC	CASSLSDIFLASVLTF
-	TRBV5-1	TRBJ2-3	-	TGCGCCAGCAGCTTGGGGGTGGGGGCGGCAGATACGCAGTATTTT	CASSLGVGAADTQYF
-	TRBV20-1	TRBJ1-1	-	TGCAGTGCTAGCAGGAACACTGAAGCTTTCTTT	CSASRNTEAFF
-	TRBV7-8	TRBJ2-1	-	TGTGCCAGCAGCTCGCGGTGGGATGAGCAGTTCTTC	CASSSRWDEQFF
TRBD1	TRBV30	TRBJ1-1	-	TGTGCCTGGGACAGGGCAAACACTGAAGCTTTCTTT	CAWDRANTEAFF
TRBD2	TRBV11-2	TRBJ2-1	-	TGTGCCAGCACCCGAGGACTAGCGCTTAACAATGAGCAGTTCTTC	CASTRGLALNNEQFF
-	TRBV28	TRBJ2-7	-	TGTGCCAGCATGGGCGTGGAAGCTAGCCGCTACGAGCAGTACTTC	CASMGVEASRYEQYF
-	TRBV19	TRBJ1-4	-	TGTGCCAGTAGTCGAAGCGGGGCAGGGGATGAAAAACTGTTTTTT	CASSRSGAGDEKLFF
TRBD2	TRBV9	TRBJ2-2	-	TGTGCCAGCAGCGTTTCCGGGACTAGCGGGACCGGGGAGCTGTTTTTT	CASSVSGTSGTGELFF
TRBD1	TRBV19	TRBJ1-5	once	TGTGCCAGTAGTACCCGGACAGGGGTTACCGGTCAGCCCCAGCATTTT	CASSTRTGVTGQPQHF
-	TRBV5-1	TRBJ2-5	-	TGCGCCAGCAGCTTGGGAGCCACTCAAGAAGAGACCCAGTACTTC	CASSLGATQEETQYF
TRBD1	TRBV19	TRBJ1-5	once	TGTGCCAGTAGTATAGACTCACAGGGGGCGGAACAGCCCCAGCATTTT	CASSIDSQGAEQPQHF
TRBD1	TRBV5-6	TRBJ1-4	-	TGTGCCAGCAGCTTTCAGGACAGGGCAAGTGAAAAACTGTTTTTT	CASSFQDRASEKLFF
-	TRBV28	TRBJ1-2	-	TGTGCCAGCAGTCCCGCGGTTGATGGCTACACCTTC	CASSPAVDGYTF
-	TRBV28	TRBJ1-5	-	TGTGCCAGCAGTTCCACCTCTCAAGGAGGTCAGCCCCAGCATTTT	CASSSTSQGGQPQHF
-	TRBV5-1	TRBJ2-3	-	TGCGCCAGCAAGCAGGGGTCAGGTCCTGGCCACACAGATACGCAGTATTTT	CASKQGSGPGHTDTQYF
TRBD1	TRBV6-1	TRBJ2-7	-	TGTGCCAGCAGTGAAGATAAGAACAGGGGGCCCTACGAGCAGTACTTC	CASSEDKNRGPYEQYF
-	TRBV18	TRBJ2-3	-	TGTGCCAGCTCACCTCCCCGAAGGGGATTTAGCACAGATACGCAGTATTTT	CASSPPRRGFSTDTQYF
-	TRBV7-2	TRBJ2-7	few	TGTGCCAGCAGCTTGGCAGCGGGTAGCTACGAGCAGTACTTC	CASSLAAGSYEQYF
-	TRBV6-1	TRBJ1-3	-	TGTGCCAGCAGTGAATACTCCAGGCCTACGGGAGACACCATATATTTT	CASSEYSRPTGDTIYF
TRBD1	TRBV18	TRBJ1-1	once	TGTGCCAGCTCACCATGGCAGGGGGGCACTGAAGCTTTCTTT	CASSPWQGGTEAFF
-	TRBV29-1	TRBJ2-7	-	TGCAGCGCCGGAGACGGGTACGAGCAGTACTTC	CSAGDGYEQYF
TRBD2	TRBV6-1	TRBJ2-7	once	TGTGCCAGCAGTATAAGCGGGAGTGGGTACGAGCAGTACTTC	CASSISGSGYEQYF